This T cell receptor (beta chain) was obtained from a study of persistence of HIV-infected CD4 T cells. Looking at the study overall: Donors were ART-treated; their CMV- and Gag-responding CD4+ T cells were isolated.

This clone was detected only a few times. Its specificity is not known. Cells were stimulated with CMV-infected fibroblast lysates at 10 ug/mL. CD40L/CD69 double-negative CD45RO-high memory CD4+ T cells were collected. PBMCs were depleted of CD8+ T cells before stimulation. The immunoSEQ assay was version 4, run in survey mode. Template was genomic DNA at roughly 9.6 ng/uL, with up to roughly 1 ug used per sample. Here immunoSEQ multiplex PCR was the method, and the copy in TCRdb shows in-frame clones only, minus some. The sample has tens of thousands of clones, around 82% seen once; the top ten hold approximately 4.6%. The CDR3 covers 18 residues. Germline CDR1 is SGHVS and CDR2 is FQNEAQ. The V end lost 1 base, the J end lost 2 bases, and 18 bases lay between the germline ends.

This sequence originates from an adult man with HIV who was CMV-seropositive. The chain links TRBV7-8 to TRBJ1-5; D is unclear. Sequencing used CD4+ T cells sorted from PBMCs after roughly 18-hour stimulation, obtained from a patient who received antiretroviral therapy. For the CDR3, the DNA is TGTGCCAGCAGCTTAGGACAACTGGGTGGAATGGGCAATCAGCCCCAGCATTTT. Translating it yields CASSLGQLGGMGNQPQHF.